This T cell receptor beta chain stems from a study of CD8 T cells in Susac syndrome. Study at large: There were 5 or 6 sequenced Susac syndrome patients with active disease and 8 or 9 in remission.

Germline CDR1 reads SGHAT; CDR2 reads FQNNGV. The length of the CDR3 is 20 residues. The V and J ends lost 8 bases and 1 base, in that order; junction bases with no gene match: 23. Random hexamers primed reverse transcription of about 0.45 to 1 ug RNA. Using its own MiXCR run on the immunoSEQ multiplex PCR reads, TCRdb lists one record per CDR3 protein. The sample carries 70,000 to 75,000 distinct CDR3 sequences, roughly 93% recorded once. The sample was CD4+ T cells from PBMCs. The receptor was isolated from a human donor with Susac syndrome. This sequence joins TRBV11-2 and TRBJ1-1; 9 nucleotides agree with TRBD1. The CDR3 region is CASGLFSVATGGSRNTEAFF. The CDR3, as DNA: TGTGCCAGCGGCCTATTTAGCGTAGCTACAGGGGGCTCGAGGAACACTGAAGCTTTCTTT.